A selection of T cell receptor beta chains follows, all from one sample in a study of cytomegalovirus exposure and HLA in healthy donors. Here immunoSEQ multiplex PCR was the method, and the copy in TCRdb shows in-frame clones only, minus some. This table has about 140,000 clones, almost 85% appearing once. Source material: PBMCs. The receptors shown here come from a man younger than 35 in good health and CMV-seropositive. Both conserved end residues are part of each CDR3. D genes are given only for firm matches. Size values are once, few and many counts, or a class for expanded clones, and some rows have none.

clone size: .; D gene: TRBD2; J gene: TRBJ2-7; V gene: TRBV5-1; CDR3 DNA: TGCGCCAGCAGCTTGGCGGGGACTAGCGGCCGAAGGAGCTACGAGCAGTACTTC; CDR3 protein: CASSLAGTSGRRSYEQYF
clone size: few; D gene: TRBD1; J gene: TRBJ2-1; V gene: TRBV27; CDR3 DNA: TGTGCCAGCAGTGGGACAGGGGGGAACAATGAGCAGTTCTTC; CDR3 protein: CASSGTGGNNEQFF
clone size: .; D gene: .; J gene: TRBJ2-7; V gene: TRBV2; CDR3 DNA: TGTGCCAGCAGGGACACAGCCTACGAGCAGTACTTC; CDR3 protein: CASRDTAYEQYF
clone size: .; D gene: TRBD2; J gene: TRBJ2-1; V gene: TRBV5-1; CDR3 DNA: TGCGCCAGCAGCTTGCCTAGCGGGAGGTGGGATGAGCAGTTCTTC; CDR3 protein: CASSLPSGRWDEQFF
clone size: .; D gene: TRBD1; J gene: TRBJ1-1; V gene: TRBV6-1; CDR3 DNA: TGTGCCAGCAGTGAACCAGGGGGCAACACTGAAGCTTTCTTT; CDR3 protein: CASSEPGGNTEAFF
clone size: few; D gene: .; J gene: TRBJ1-1; V gene: TRBV20-1; CDR3 DNA: TGCAGTGCTAGAGGACAGGCCGAAGCTTTCTTT; CDR3 protein: CSARGQAEAFF
clone size: .; D gene: .; J gene: TRBJ2-5; V gene: TRBV6-5; CDR3 DNA: TGTGCCAGCAGTTACTCAGTTGTGGGGAGGGAGACCCAGTACTTC; CDR3 protein: CASSYSVVGRETQYF
clone size: once; D gene: TRBD2; J gene: TRBJ2-1; V gene: TRBV13; CDR3 DNA: TGTGCCAGCAGCTCCCGGACTAGCGGGAGGGCAAACAATGAGCAGTTCTTC; CDR3 protein: CASSSRTSGRANNEQFF
clone size: once; D gene: .; J gene: TRBJ2-5; V gene: TRBV19; CDR3 DNA: TGTGCCAGTAGTATGGGAGGCGCGGAAGAGACCCAGTACTTC; CDR3 protein: CASSMGGAEETQYF
clone size: once; D gene: TRBD2; J gene: TRBJ2-3; V gene: TRBV6-1; CDR3 DNA: TGTGCCAGCGGGGCCCGACTAGCTTCTACGCAGTATTTT; CDR3 protein: CASGARLASTQYF
clone size: .; D gene: .; J gene: TRBJ1-2; V gene: TRBV7-9; CDR3 DNA: TGTGCCAGCAGTCAGTCGGGGGTGTGGGGCTACACCTTC; CDR3 protein: CASSQSGVWGYTF
clone size: .; D gene: TRBD2; J gene: TRBJ2-1; V gene: TRBV6-5; CDR3 DNA: TGTGCCAGCAGTCGTAGCGGGAGTAGCTACAATGAGCAGTTCTTC; CDR3 protein: CASSRSGSSYNEQFF
clone size: .; D gene: .; J gene: TRBJ2-4; V gene: TRBV29-1; CDR3 DNA: TGCAGCGTTGGGCAGTTGGCAGAAGCCAAAAACATTCAGTACTTC; CDR3 protein: CSVGQLAEAKNIQYF
clone size: .; D gene: .; J gene: TRBJ2-1; V gene: TRBV2; CDR3 DNA: TGTGCCAGCAGTGTTGAGATGGTTGAGCAGTTCTTC; CDR3 protein: CASSVEMVEQFF
clone size: .; D gene: .; J gene: TRBJ2-3; V gene: TRBV6-5; CDR3 DNA: TGTGCCAGCACTTTTAGACGGGACACAGATACGCAGTATTTT; CDR3 protein: CASTFRRDTDTQYF
clone size: .; D gene: .; J gene: TRBJ2-7; V gene: TRBV5-6; CDR3 DNA: TGTGCCAGCAGCTCCCCCAGACTAACTGGTGGGCAGTACTTC; CDR3 protein: CASSSPRLTGGQYF